This T cell receptor (beta chain) is drawn from a study of T cells after yellow fever vaccination. At the level of the study: SMART-Seq v4 Ultra Low Input prepared libraries from low-cell fractions. General study findings and limits: Although most clonotypes did not, a small share appeared in both CD4 and CD8 compartments. Post-booster reappearance was seen for most primary-vaccination clones (around 96% CD4, around 90% CD8).

One entry per CDR3 protein results from TCRdb running MiXCR on the 5' RACE reads. The sample has hundreds of thousands of distinct CDR3 sequences, 13% seen once. With respect to this clonotype: Its antigen is as yet unknown.

Germline V gene sequence: CDR1 SGHTA, CDR2 FQGNSA. J gave up 4 bases and V 5 bases, and 5 bases lay outside the gene matches. The length of the CDR3 is 15 residues. The starting material was PBMCs, obtained on the day of the yellow fever booster vaccination. The V and J genes are TRBV7-2 and TRBJ2-1, with TRBD2 matching 10 bases. The clonotype originates from a man aged 25-45 years who received the YFV17D yellow fever vaccine. The CDR3 reads CASSDTSGAYNEQFF. The DNA for the CDR3 is TGTGCCAGCAGCGACACTAGCGGGGCTTACAATGAGCAGTTCTTC. Drawing the rest from reference TRBV7-2 and TRBJ2-1, the complete variable domain is GAGVSQSPSNKVTEKGKDVELRCDPISGHTALYWYRQSLGQGLEFLIYFQGNSAPDKSGLPSDRFSAERTGGSVSTLTIQRTQQEDSAVYLCASSDTSGAYNEQFFGPGTRLTVL.